This record looks at one TCR beta chain sequence and its context. J lost 2 bases, V lost 10 bases, and 11 bases had no gene match. Germline V gene sequence: CDR1 ENHRY, CDR2 SYGVKD. This CDR3 has 15 amino acids. The sample comes from a study of blood T cell repertoires in COVID-19. Per the authors' pipeline: Estimated nucleated cell counts came from reference gene primer amplification. Clones were sequenced by immunoSEQ multiplex PCR, and TCRdb holds only the in-frame ones, with some missing. V and J calls and clone size come straight from that table; D and trimming were deduced from the DNA. The sample contains 140,000 to 150,000 clones, around 86% of which appear only once.

The chain has TRBV10-3 and TRBJ1-5; 7 bases line up with TRBD1. Sequenced input: PBMCs or T cells enriched from blood (not recorded which). The receptor comes from a man between 60 and 70 years old who had recovered from COVID-19. CDR3 sequence: CATHRGGNGNQPQHF. Here the CDR3 DNA reads TGTGCCACGCACAGGGGCGGGAACGGCAATCAGCCCCAGCATTTT.